This TCR beta chain stems from a study of early T cells in non-severe SARS-CoV-2 infection. Study-level findings and limits: Matches to VDJdb favored anti-spike CD8 responses and missed private and CD4 specificities.

Many counts were recorded for this clonotype. Antigen unknown. There are 11 residues in the CDR3. V was clipped by 7 bases and J by 10 bases, with 16 bases between them. The germline V gene has CDR1 GTSNPN and CDR2 SVGIG (reference sequence). Researchers attached unique molecular identifiers to individual cDNA molecules. Each CDR3 protein is one row after TCRdb ran MiXCR on the 5' RACE reads. The sample shows about 110,000 distinct CDR3 sequences, around 10% of them seen only once. The chain joins TRBV30 to TRBJ1-1, with a tentative D call TRBD1 (5 bases). The source is an adult who was a healthcare worker with PCR-confirmed SARS-CoV-2 infection or an uninfected control (not recorded which). Sequencing used whole blood. The CDR3 DNA is TGTGCCTCTACGGGGGGGATAGGAGCTTTCTTT. Protein product: CASTGGIGAFF.